What follows are 24 T cell receptor beta chains derived from one specimen sequenced in a study of CD4 T cells in relation to SARS-CoV-2 and coronaviruses. This table comes from immunoSEQ multiplex PCR, and its TCRdb copy is limited to in-frame clones, with some not included. This sample has just under 30,000 clones, with about 78% found just once. The antigens for these receptors are not known. CD4+ T cells from unexposed donors were obtained before the COVID-19 pandemic (2011-2018). After about 10 days of culture, CD4+ T cells were isolated. The source material was CD4+ T cells from PBMCs, cultured in vitro. These receptors were collected from a human donor in good health.

The chain combines TRBV18 with TRBJ1-2; 10 nucleotides line up with TRBD1. Germline V gene data show CDR1 as KGHSH and CDR2 as LQKENI. This CDR3 has 15 amino acids. V lost 3 bases to trimming and J lost 6 bases; unmatched junction nucleotides: 7. Here the CDR3 reads CASSPSGQGPHGYTF. DNA of the CDR3: TGTGCCAGCTCACCTTCGGGACAGGGGCCTCATGGCTACACCTTC.

The chain couples TRBV14 to TRBJ2-5; no clear D. Germline assignment: CDR1 SGHDN and CDR2 FVKESK. The CDR3 is 12 residues long. Trimming removed 0 bases from V and 6 bases from J, with 5 bases in between. The CDR3 here is CASSQEAKTQYF. In DNA form, the CDR3 reads TGTGCCAGCAGCCAAGAGGCTAAGACCCAGTACTTC.

The chain carries TRBV7-8 and TRBJ2-5; D tentatively reads TRBD1 or TRBD2 (5 bases each). V lost 5 bases, J lost 2 bases, and 18 bases lay in between. The CDR3 is 16 amino acids. The V gene's germline CDR1 is SGHVS and CDR2 FQNEAQ. CDR3 in DNA: TGTGCCAGCAGCCGAGGTCAGGTGGGGGTGCAAGAGACCCAGTACTTC. Translation gives CASSRGQVGVQETQYF.

The chain uses TRBV6-2 or TRBV6-3 and TRBJ2-3, with D maybe TRBD2 (7 bases). The CDR3 has 14 residues. Trimming removed 2 bases at V and 2 bases at J, with 8 bases between. Germline V gene data show CDR1 as MNHEY and CDR2 as SVGEGT. CDR3 residues: CASSYGGATDTQYF. As DNA, the CDR3 is TGTGCCAGCAGTTACGGGGGGGCCACAGATACGCAGTATTTT.

This clone was counted a few times. The chain employs TRBV23-1 and TRBJ1-2; D is possibly TRBD1 (5 bases). TRBV23-1 is an ORF for which the function is uncertain. Trimming pared 0 bases from V and 6 bases from J, leaving 14 bases between. The CDR3 runs to 15 residues. The CDR3: CASSQSPGGWHGYTF. The CDR3 nucleotides are TGCGCCAGCAGTCAATCGCCCGGGGGATGGCATGGCTACACCTTC.

The chain combines TRBV7-2 with TRBJ2-3, with TRBD1 as a possible D gene (6 bases). Germline V gene data show CDR1 as SGHTA and CDR2 as FQGNSA. The CDR3 length is 15 residues. V lost 7 bases and J 2 bases, leaving 16 bases between the germline ends. CDR3 region: CASTLPGHSTDTQYF. CDR3 in DNA: TGTGCCAGCACTCTACCGGGACATTCCACAGATACGCAGTATTTT.

In this sample, this clone turned up a few times. This sequence joins TRBV7-9 and TRBJ2-3; D gene unclear. This CDR3 is built from 14 residues. Trimming took 0 bases from V and 2 from J, leaving 6 bases between them. Germline-derived CDR1 and CDR2 are SEHNR and FQNEAQ (reference sequence). The CDR3 region is CASSLAPNTDTQYF. In DNA, the CDR3 is TGTGCCAGCAGCTTAGCGCCTAACACAGATACGCAGTATTTT.

The V and J genes are TRBV28 and TRBJ1-1, with D uncertain. V gave up 2 bases and J gave up 11 bases, with 12 bases separating them. From germline, CDR1 is MDHEN and CDR2 SYDVKM. CDR3 length equals 12 residues. CDR3 in DNA: TGTGCCAGCAGTTTAAACCCTCTGGGGGCTTTCTTT. This encodes CASSLNPLGAFF.

The J gene is TRBJ2-1, the V gene TRBV6-4; 13 bases are a match to TRBD2. The CDR3 is 20 amino acids. Per germline, CDR1 MRHNA and CDR2 SNTAGT. The V gene end was trimmed by 6 bases and the J gene end by 4 bases; junction bases not matched to a gene: 18. DNA of the CDR3: TGTGCCAGCAGGCCCGAGGGGGGGCCTAAGACTAGCGGGAGGTACAATGAGCAGTTCTTC. As protein: CASRPEGGPKTSGRYNEQFF.

This chain links TRBV7-2 with TRBJ2-4; the match to TRBD2 covers 11 bases. CDR3 length: 16 amino acids. The ends lost 4 bases at V and 6 bases at J; junction bases unmatched: 8. The germline gives CDR1 SGHTA, CDR2 FQGNSA. The CDR3 spells CASSSLIAGGRNIQYF. CDR3 bases: TGTGCCAGCAGCTCCCTCATAGCGGGGGGGCGAAACATTCAGTACTTC.

This clone showed up just once. The CDR3 region has the DNA TGTGCCAGCAGCTTGGAACACAGACACAATGAGCAGTTCTTC. This translates into CASSLEHRHNEQFF. The chain has TRBV11-3 and TRBJ2-1, with D uncertain. Germline CDR1 reads SGHNT; CDR2 reads YENEEA. The V and J ends lost 3 bases and 5 bases respectively, with 11 bases between them. This CDR3 is built from 14 residues. Using reference TRBV11-3 and TRBJ2-1 for the parts outside the CDR3, the full variable domain is EAGVVQSPRYKIIEKKQPVAFWCNPISGHNTLYWYLQNLGQGPELLIRYENEEAVDDSQLPKDRFSAERLKGVDSTLKIQPAELGDSAVYLCASSLEHRHNEQFFGPGTRLTVL.

This clone came up a few times. CDR3 in DNA: TGTGCCAGCAGCTTAGGAGGTTCCAGCACAGATACGCAGTATTTT. This encodes CASSLGGSSTDTQYF. This chain joins TRBV11-3 and TRBJ2-3; no clear D. Germline CDR1 SGHNT, CDR2 YENEEA. This CDR3 region has 15 residues. V was shortened by 1 base and J by 0 bases, with 8 bases between the two germline ends.

V usage is TRBV6-1 and J usage is TRBJ1-2; D is ambiguous. The V gene's germline CDR1 is MNHNS and CDR2 SASEGT. The V gene lost 3 bases and the J gene lost 7 bases, with 15 bases spanning the gap. The CDR3 covers 14 residues. The CDR3 DNA is TGTGCCAGCAGTGAGGACCGCAGCTTGCGTGGCTACACCTTC. Translated: CASSEDRSLRGYTF.

The genes are TRBV5-3 and TRBJ2-7, with TRBD2 matching 8 bases. TRBV5-3 is an ORF for which the function is uncertain. This CDR3 is 15 amino acids long. The V segment lost 0 bases and the J segment 2 bases; nucleotides outside the gene matches: 4. The CDR3 DNA follows: TGTGCCAGAAGCTTGGATCGGGGGGGGGCCTACGAGCAGTACTTC. Translating gives CARSLDRGGAYEQYF.

The rearrangement joins TRBV7-7 to TRBJ2-1, with 11 bases that match TRBD2. This CDR3 contains 15 residues. Germline lookup yields CDR1 SSHAT and CDR2 FNYEAQ (reference sequence). V lost 3 bases, J lost 9 bases, and 7 bases stayed unmatched. Here the CDR3 reads CASSLSSGGAGEQFF. CDR3 DNA sequence: TGTGCCAGCAGCTTGAGTAGCGGGGGGGCAGGTGAGCAGTTCTTC.

The CDR3 coding sequence is TGTGCCAGCAGCAATAGGAGGCTAATCACAGATACGCAGTATTTT. Translated, it gives CASSNRRLITDTQYF. V is TRBV11-1 and J is TRBJ2-3; the D gene is possibly TRBD2 (5 bases). Trimming cost V 5 bases and J 2 bases, with 14 bases left between them. The germline V gene has CDR1 SGHAT and CDR2 FQDESV (reference sequence). The CDR3 sequence is 15 residues long.

This clone has more than one count but fewer than ten. The V and J genes are TRBV7-9 and TRBJ1-6; the D is unclear. The CDR3 is 14 amino acids. The V gene's germline CDR1 is SEHNR and CDR2 FQNEAQ (reference sequence). V lost 1 base and J lost 7, with 8 bases in between. This CDR3 is CASSLGTPNSPLHF. The CDR3 nucleotides are TGTGCCAGCAGCTTAGGGACTCCGAATTCACCCCTCCACTTT.

This clone has just one count. The chain links TRBV9 to TRBJ2-1; D remains ambiguous. This CDR3 spans 11 amino acids. Looked up from germline, CDR1 is SGDLS and CDR2 is YYNGEE. The V end was cut by 0 bases, the J end by 9 bases, with 4 bases between. CDR3 coding DNA: TGTGCCAGCAGCGTAGCGTCTGAGCAGTTCTTC. It codes for CASSVASEQFF.

The chain employs TRBV6-5 and TRBJ1-5; D unclear. The CDR3 extends over 14 amino acids. Trimming removed 6 bases at V and 7 bases at J, with 16 bases between. The germline V gene encodes CDR1 MNHEY and CDR2 SVGAGI. Here the CDR3 DNA reads TGTGCCAGCAGCCCCACGGACGATGGACAGCCCCAGCATTTT. As protein: CASSPTDDGQPQHF.

The chain uses TRBV5-4 and TRBJ2-3, with D hard to call. CDR3 size: 15 residues. Per the germline V gene, CDR1 is SGHNT and CDR2 is YYREEE (reference sequence). V was cut by 0 bases and J by 2 bases, with 10 bases left in between. CDR3 DNA: TGTGCCAGCAGCTTGGAAGACACAGACACAGATACGCAGTATTTT. The encoded protein is CASSLEDTDTDTQYF. Combining the CDR3 with reference TRBV5-4 and TRBJ2-3 gives the whole variable domain ETGVTQSPTHLIKTRGQQVTLRCSSQSGHNTVSWYQQALGQGPQFIFQYYREEENGRGNFPPRFSGLQFPNYSSELNVNALELDDSALYLCASSLEDTDTDTQYFGPGTRLTVL.

The CDR3 bases are TGTGCCAGCAGGCCTCAAGGTTTCTCCTACGAGCAGTACTTC. Translated, it gives CASRPQGFSYEQYF. This chain uses TRBV7-2 with TRBJ2-7; no firm D call. Per germline, CDR1 SGHTA and CDR2 FQGNSA. The length of the CDR3 is 14 residues. Trimming removed 6 bases from V and 0 bases from J, with 12 bases in between.

This chain links TRBV10-3 with TRBJ2-5, with 7 bases matching TRBD1. The CDR3 length is 15 residues. With V trimmed by 0 bases and J by 0 bases, 1 base remained unmatched. The germline V gene encodes CDR1 ENHRY and CDR2 SYGVKD. CDR3 sequence reads: CAISESTGNQETQYF. The CDR3 DNA reads TGTGCCATCAGTGAGTCGACAGGGAACCAAGAGACCCAGTACTTC.

The chain's CDR3 is CAWTLGTATYEQYF. The CDR3 nucleotides are TGTGCCTGGACCTTGGGGACGGCAACCTACGAGCAGTACTTC. V usage is TRBV30 and J usage is TRBJ2-7; D assignment may be TRBD1 or TRBD2 (5 bases each). The CDR3 is 14 residues long. Germline V gene lookup returns CDR1 GTSNPN and CDR2 SVGIG (reference sequence). Between the trimmed V and J ends, which lost 4 bases and 2 bases, there was a span of 15 bases.

This clone was found a few times. At one end, the junction sequence differs from germline, possibly due to a read error. The chain uses TRBV7-3 and TRBJ2-5, with a possible D match to TRBD2 (7 bases). Germline V gene data show CDR1 as SGHTA and CDR2 as FQGTGA. This CDR3 region has 13 residues. Written as DNA, the CDR3 is TGTGCCAGCAGCTTAAGGGAGGGGGAGAACCAGTACTTC. As protein: CASSLREGENQYF.